Shown below are 9 T cell receptor beta chains from a single sample sequenced in a study of shared clonotypes between healthy human individuals. Data came from immunoSEQ multiplex PCR; TCRdb stores just in-frame clones and leaves some out. The top ten hold 0.13% of the sample, which has 2 million or so clones, roughly 94% seen once. Sequences were obtained from naive CD4+ T cells sorted from blood. Documented subset: CD45RA+ positively selected. The source is a man younger than 35 in good health.

As regards this clone: This sample includes further DNA sequences coding for the same CDR3. The chain has TRBV6-6 and TRBJ2-7; the D gene could be TRBD1 or TRBD2 (6 bases each). Germline loops: CDR1 MNHNY, CDR2 SVGAGI (reference sequence). The CDR3 covers 14 residues. The germline V and J ends were trimmed by 2 bases and 4 bases, with 12 bases remaining between them. Written as DNA, the CDR3 is TGTGCCAGCAGTTACGTGACGGGGGCGTACGAGCAGTACTTC. Encoded protein: CASSYVTGAYEQYF.

This chain connects TRBV6-1 to TRBJ1-2; D is perhaps TRBD1 (5 bases). The CDR3 runs 14 residues. Looked up from germline, CDR1 is MNHNS and CDR2 is SASEGT. Trimming took off 8 bases at V and 4 bases at J, with 17 bases between the two ends. The CDR3 loop is CASGGDLKTYGYTF. The DNA for the CDR3 is TGTGCCAGCGGCGGGGACCTAAAAACCTATGGCTACACCTTC.

The chain joins TRBV30 to TRBJ1-2; the D is unclear. V shed 0 bases and J shed 6 bases, with 14 bases lying between them. The CDR3 is 14 amino acids. The germline V gene encodes CDR1 GTSNPN and CDR2 SVGIG (reference sequence). CDR3 coding DNA: TGTGCCTGGAGTGTAATCCCAAATGGTGATGGCTACACCTTC. Its translation: CAWSVIPNGDGYTF. Filled out from reference TRBV30 and TRBJ1-2, the complete variable domain reads SQTIHQWPATLVQPVGSPLSLECTVEGTSNPNLYWYRQAAGRGLQLLFYSVGIGQISSEVPQNLSASRPQDRQFILSSKKLLLSDSGFYLCAWSVIPNGDGYTFGSGTRLTVV.

This sequence joins TRBV10-3 and TRBJ1-4; perhaps TRBD1 as D (5 bases). CDR3 length: 15 amino acids. Germline V lookup: CDR1 ENHRY, CDR2 SYGVKD. Between the trimmed V and J ends, which lost 6 bases and 7 bases, there was a span of 18 bases. CDR3 sequence reads: CAISVEGELFEKLFF. The CDR3 nucleotides are TGTGCCATCAGCGTAGAAGGGGAGCTTTTTGAAAAACTGTTTTTT.

As for this clone: The same CDR3 also results from other DNA sequences found in this sample. V gene TRBV5-1 combines with J gene TRBJ2-3, with 15 bases that match TRBD2. V dropped 2 bases and J dropped 6; count of bases not matched to a gene: 4. The germline V gene encodes CDR1 SGHRS and CDR2 YFSETQ. The CDR3 is 16 amino acids. The CDR3 sequence is CASSLRTSGGADTQYF. The CDR3 DNA reads as TGCGCCAGCAGCTTACGGACTAGCGGGGGGGCGGATACGCAGTATTTT.

To note about this clone: This may arise from a read error, as a much more abundant clone is one base away. The same CDR3 is also encoded by other DNA sequences in this sample. The chain carries TRBV7-9 and TRBJ1-1; D perhaps matches TRBD1 (6 bases). Germline values: CDR1 SEHNR, CDR2 FQNEAQ (reference sequence). Trimming cost V 5 bases and J 0 bases, with 7 bases left between them. The CDR3 is 13 residues long. The CDR3 coding sequence is TGTGCCAGCAGCCGGACAGTGAACACTGAAGCTTTCTTT. This translates into CASSRTVNTEAFF.

This clone was seen only once. Other DNA sequences of this sample code for an identical CDR3. The J gene is TRBJ1-2, the V gene TRBV5-4; no firm D call. The CDR3 consists of 11 residues. CDR1 and CDR2 from the germline V gene are SGHNT and YYREEE (reference sequence). Trimming took off 4 bases at V and 8 bases at J, with 9 bases between the two ends. The CDR3 DNA sequence: TGTGCCAGCAGCCTCCTAGGGGGCTACACCTTC. The encoded protein is CASSLLGGYTF.

The V and J genes are TRBV6-1 and TRBJ1-4, with TRBD1 matching 9 bases. CDR3 length: 12 amino acids. The trim removed 7 bases at V and 7 bases at J, leaving 1 base unmatched. Germline V lookup: CDR1 MNHNS, CDR2 SASEGT. The CDR3 is CASTGQGEKLFF. Here the CDR3 DNA reads TGTGCCAGCACGGGACAGGGTGAAAAACTGTTTTTT.

The genes are TRBV18 and TRBJ2-3; the D gene is possibly TRBD2 (5 bases). The V gene lost 2 bases and the J gene lost 3 bases, with 12 bases spanning the gap. The CDR3 sequence is 15 residues long. Germline V CDR1 and CDR2: KGHSH, LQKENI. In DNA form, the CDR3 reads TGTGCCAGCTCACCAAGCGGTCGAGAGACAGATACGCAGTATTTT. Translated, it gives CASSPSGRETDTQYF.